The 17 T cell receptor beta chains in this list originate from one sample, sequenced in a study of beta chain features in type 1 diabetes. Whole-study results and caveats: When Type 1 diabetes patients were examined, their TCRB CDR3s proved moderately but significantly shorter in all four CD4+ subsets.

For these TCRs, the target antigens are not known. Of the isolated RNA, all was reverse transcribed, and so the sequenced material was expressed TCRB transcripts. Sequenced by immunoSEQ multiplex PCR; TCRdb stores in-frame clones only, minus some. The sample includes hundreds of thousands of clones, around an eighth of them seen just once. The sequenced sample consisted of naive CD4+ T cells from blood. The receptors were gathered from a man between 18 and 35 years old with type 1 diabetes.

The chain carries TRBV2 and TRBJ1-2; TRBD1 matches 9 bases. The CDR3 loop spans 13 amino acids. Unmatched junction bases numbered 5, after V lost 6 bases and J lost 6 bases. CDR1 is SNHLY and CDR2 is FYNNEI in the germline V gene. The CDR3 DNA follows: TGTGCCAGCAGAGCTACAGGGGGCGATGGCTACACCTTC. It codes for CASRATGGDGYTF.

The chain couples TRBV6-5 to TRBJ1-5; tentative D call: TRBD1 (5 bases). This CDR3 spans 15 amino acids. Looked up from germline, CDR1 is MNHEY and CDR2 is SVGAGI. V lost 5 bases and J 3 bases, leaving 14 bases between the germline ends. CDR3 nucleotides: TGTGCCAGCAGTGCAGGGTTGCCCCTCAATCAGCCCCAGCATTTT. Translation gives CASSAGLPLNQPQHF.

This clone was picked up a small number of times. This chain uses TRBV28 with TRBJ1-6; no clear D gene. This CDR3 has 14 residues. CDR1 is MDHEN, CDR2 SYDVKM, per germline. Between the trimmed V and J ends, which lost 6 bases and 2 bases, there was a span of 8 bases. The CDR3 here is CASRQGTYNSPLHF. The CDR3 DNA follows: TGTGCCAGCAGGCAAGGGACCTATAATTCACCCCTCCACTTT.

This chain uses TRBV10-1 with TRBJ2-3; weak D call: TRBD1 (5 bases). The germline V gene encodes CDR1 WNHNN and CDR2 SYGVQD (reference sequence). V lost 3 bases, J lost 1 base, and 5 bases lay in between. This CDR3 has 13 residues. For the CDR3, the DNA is TGCGCCAGCAGTGAAGGGGGCACAGATACGCAGTATTTT. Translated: CASSEGGTDTQYF.

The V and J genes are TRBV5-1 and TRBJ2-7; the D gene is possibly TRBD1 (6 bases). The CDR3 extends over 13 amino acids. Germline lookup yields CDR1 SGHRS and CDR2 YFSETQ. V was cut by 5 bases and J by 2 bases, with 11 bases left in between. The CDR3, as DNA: TGCGCCAGCAGAAAGACAGGAACCTACGAGCAGTACTTC. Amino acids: CASRKTGTYEQYF.

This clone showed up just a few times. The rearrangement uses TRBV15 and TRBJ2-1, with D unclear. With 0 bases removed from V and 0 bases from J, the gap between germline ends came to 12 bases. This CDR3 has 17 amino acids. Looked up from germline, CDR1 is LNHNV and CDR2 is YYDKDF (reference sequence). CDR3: CATSRDDEPVSYNEQFF. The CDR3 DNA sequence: TGTGCCACCAGCAGAGATGATGAGCCCGTCTCCTACAATGAGCAGTTCTTC. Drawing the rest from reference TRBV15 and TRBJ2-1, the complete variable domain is DAMVIQNPRYQVTQFGKPVTLSCSQTLNHNVMYWYQQKSSQAPKLLFHYYDKDFNNEADTPDNFQSRRPNTSFCFLDIRSPGLGDTAMYLCATSRDDEPVSYNEQFFGPGTRLTVL.

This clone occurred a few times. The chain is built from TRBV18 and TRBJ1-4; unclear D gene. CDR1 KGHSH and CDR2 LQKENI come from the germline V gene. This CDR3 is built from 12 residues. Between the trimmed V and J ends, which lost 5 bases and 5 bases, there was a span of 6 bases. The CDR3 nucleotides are TGTGCCAGCTCAACGCAAAATGAAAAACTGTTTTTT. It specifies CASSTQNEKLFF.

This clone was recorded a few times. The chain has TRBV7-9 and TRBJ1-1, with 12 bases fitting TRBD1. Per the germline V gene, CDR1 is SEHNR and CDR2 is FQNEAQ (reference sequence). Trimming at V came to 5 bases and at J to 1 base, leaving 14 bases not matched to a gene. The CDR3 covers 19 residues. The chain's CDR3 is CASSRDRGLLVPRNTEAFF. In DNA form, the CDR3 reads TGTGCCAGCAGCCGGGACAGGGGGCTGTTGGTGCCCAGGAACACTGAAGCTTTCTTT.

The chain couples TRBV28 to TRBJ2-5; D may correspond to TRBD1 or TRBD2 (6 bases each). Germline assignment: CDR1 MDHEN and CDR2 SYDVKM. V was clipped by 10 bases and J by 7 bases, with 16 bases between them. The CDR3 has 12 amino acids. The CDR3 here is CATGVGGRTQYF. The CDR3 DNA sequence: TGTGCCACAGGGGTGGGGGGCCGGACCCAGTACTTC.

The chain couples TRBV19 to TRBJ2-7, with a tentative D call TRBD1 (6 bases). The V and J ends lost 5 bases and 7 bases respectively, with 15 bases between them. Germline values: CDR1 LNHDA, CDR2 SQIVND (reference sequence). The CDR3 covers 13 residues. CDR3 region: CASSDYREREQYF. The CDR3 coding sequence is TGTGCCAGTAGTGACTACAGGGAGAGGGAGCAGTACTTC.

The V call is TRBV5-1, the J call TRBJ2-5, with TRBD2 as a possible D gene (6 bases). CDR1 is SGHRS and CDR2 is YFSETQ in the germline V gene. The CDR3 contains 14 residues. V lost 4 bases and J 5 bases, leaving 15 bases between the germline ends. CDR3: CASSNGRREETQYF. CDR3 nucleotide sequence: TGCGCCAGCAGCAATGGACGGAGGGAGGAGACCCAGTACTTC.

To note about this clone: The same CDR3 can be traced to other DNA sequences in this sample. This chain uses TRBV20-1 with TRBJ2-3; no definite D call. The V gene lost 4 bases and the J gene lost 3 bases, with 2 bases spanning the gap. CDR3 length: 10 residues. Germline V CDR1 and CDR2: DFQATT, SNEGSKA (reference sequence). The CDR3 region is CSAKTDTQYF. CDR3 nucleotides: TGCAGTGCTAAGACAGATACGCAGTATTTT.

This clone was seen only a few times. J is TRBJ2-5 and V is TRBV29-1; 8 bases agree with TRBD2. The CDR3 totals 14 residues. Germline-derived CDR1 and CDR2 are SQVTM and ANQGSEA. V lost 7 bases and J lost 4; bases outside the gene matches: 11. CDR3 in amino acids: CSGARGGQVETQYF. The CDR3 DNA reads TGCAGCGGAGCCCGGGGGGGCCAGGTAGAGACCCAGTACTTC.

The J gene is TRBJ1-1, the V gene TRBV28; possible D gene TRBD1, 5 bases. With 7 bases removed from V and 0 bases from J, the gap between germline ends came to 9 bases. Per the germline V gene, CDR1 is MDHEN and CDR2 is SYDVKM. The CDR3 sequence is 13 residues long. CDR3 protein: CASTMDMNTEAFF. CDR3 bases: TGTGCCAGCACAATGGACATGAACACTGAAGCTTTCTTT. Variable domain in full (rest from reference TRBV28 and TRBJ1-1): DVKVTQSSRYLVKRTGEKVFLECVQDMDHENMFWYRQDPGLGLRLIYFSYDVKMKEKGDIPEGYSVSREKKERFSLILESASTNQTSMYLCASTMDMNTEAFFGQGTRLTVV.

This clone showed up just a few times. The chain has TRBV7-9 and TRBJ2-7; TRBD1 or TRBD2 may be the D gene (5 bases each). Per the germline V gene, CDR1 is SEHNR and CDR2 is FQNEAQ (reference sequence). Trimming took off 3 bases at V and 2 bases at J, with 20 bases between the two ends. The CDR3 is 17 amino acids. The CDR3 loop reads CASSFTPGQKGTYEQYF. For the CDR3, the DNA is TGTGCCAGCAGCTTTACCCCGGGGCAAAAAGGGACCTACGAGCAGTACTTC.

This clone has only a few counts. The CDR3 bases are TGTGCCTGGAGCGCGCGAATCGGACAGGGGGCCCGGGGCAACTATGGCTACACCTTC. Protein sequence: CAWSARIGQGARGNYGYTF. The chain joins TRBV30 to TRBJ1-2, with 11 bases matching TRBD1. The CDR3 length is 19 residues. The germline gives CDR1 GTSNPN, CDR2 SVGIG (reference sequence). V shed 3 bases, J shed 2 bases, and the junction held 17 bases outside the gene matches.

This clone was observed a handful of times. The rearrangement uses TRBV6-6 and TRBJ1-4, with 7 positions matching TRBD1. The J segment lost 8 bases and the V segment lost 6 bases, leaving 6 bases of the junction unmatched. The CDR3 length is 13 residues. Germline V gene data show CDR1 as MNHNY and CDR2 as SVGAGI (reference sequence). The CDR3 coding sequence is TGTGCCAGCAGCACAGGGGTTGGCGAAAAACTGTTTTTT. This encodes CASSTGVGEKLFF.